The T cell receptor (beta chain) under discussion was sequenced for a study of blood T cell repertoires in COVID-19. Study overall: The study drew acute and convalescent COVID-19 samples from the United States, Italy and Spain. Sample material is recorded as cDNA or gDNA derived from T cells, B-cell-depleted T cells, or PBMCs.

How the authors handled the data: Counts of nucleated cells, estimated from reference gene primer amplification, were obtained. Sequencing used immunoSEQ multiplex PCR; TCRdb keeps in-frame clones, though not all of them. V and J calls and clone size are those listed in that table; D and trimming were worked out from the DNA. This table has more than 150,000 clones, about 89% appearing once. Germline loops: CDR1 MDHEN, CDR2 SYDVKM. Trimming removed 4 bases at V and 2 bases at J, with 15 bases between. The CDR3 extends over 16 amino acids. This receptor was identified in a man between 35 and 55 years old with acute or convalescent COVID-19. The J gene is TRBJ2-4, the V gene TRBV28; possibly TRBD2 for D (6 bases). Sequencing used peripheral blood. The CDR3 loop is CASSSPYTSTKNIQYF. The CDR3 DNA reads TGTGCCAGCAGTTCACCTTATACTAGCACCAAAAACATTCAGTACTTC.